The source of this T cell receptor (beta chain) is a study of cytomegalovirus exposure and HLA in healthy donors. With 60 Vbeta and 13 Jbeta primers, the PCR was carried out. The assay was immunoSEQ multiplex PCR, and TCRdb's table has in-frame clones only and misses some. Here the sample spans 100,000 to 150,000 clones, roughly 80% being singletons. Study-wide points: A later analysis reported that several of the most significant clusters appeared to be linked to common viral pathogens, among them Epstein-Barr virus. Usually a TCR sequence was rare, but some public TCRs were found in many donors. Looking again later, the authors saw that most CMV-associated TCR beta chains seemed HLA-restricted.

Healthy bone marrow donors made up the cohort. As to this clone: Antigen: not known.

The specimen sequenced was PBMCs. The TCR comes from a man between 18 and 35 years old in good health and CMV-seropositive.

In nucleotides, the CDR3 is TGTGCCAGTATAGGGGGTAACCCCTCCTCTGGAAACACCATATATTTT. Its translation is CASIGGNPSSGNTIYF. The chain is built from TRBV14 and TRBJ1-3; perhaps TRBD1 as D (6 bases). CDR3 length equals 16 residues. V was cut by 9 bases and J by 0 bases, with 18 bases left in between. Looked up from germline, CDR1 is SGHDN and CDR2 is FVKESK.